The 29 T cell receptor beta chains listed next were all sequenced from one sample in a study of memory CD4+ T cells and cytomegalovirus serostatus. The sort gate was single viable CD3+CD4+CD8-CD45RO+ cells for memory CD4+ T cells. Clones were sequenced by immunoSEQ multiplex PCR, and TCRdb holds only the in-frame ones, with some missing. The sample consists of around 53,000 clones, around 83% of them appearing once. The sequenced sample consisted of memory CD4+ T cells from blood. Source of these receptors: an adult in good health and CMV-seropositive.

The chain recombines TRBV7-9 with TRBJ2-7; D not resolved. This CDR3 spans 12 amino acids. In germline, CDR1 is SEHNR, CDR2 FQNEAQ (reference sequence). With 5 bases removed from V and 5 bases from J, the gap between germline ends came to 10 bases. The CDR3 sequence is CASSQKAHEQYF. CDR3 DNA sequence: TGTGCCAGCAGCCAGAAAGCCCACGAGCAGTACTTC.

The genes are TRBV18 and TRBJ2-7, with D perhaps matching TRBD1 or TRBD2 (5 bases each). Trimming removed 4 bases at V and 3 bases at J, with 7 bases between. CDR1 and CDR2 from the germline V gene are KGHSH and LQKENI. This CDR3 is built from 12 residues. The CDR3 coding sequence is TGTGCCAGCTCACGGGACCGCTACGAGCAGTACTTC. Amino acid sequence: CASSRDRYEQYF.

This rearrangement joins TRBV5-1 to TRBJ2-7; D not resolved. Per the germline V gene, CDR1 is SGHRS and CDR2 is YFSETQ. Trimming left V 4 bases short and J 0 bases short, with 11 bases between. The CDR3 length is 14 residues. The CDR3 DNA follows: TGCGCCAGCAGCCTCTGGCACAACTCCTACGAGCAGTACTTC. Its protein product is CASSLWHNSYEQYF. The full variable domain, rest sourced from reference TRBV5-1 and TRBJ2-7, is KAGVTQTPRYLIKTRGQQVTLSCSPISGHRSVSWYQQTPGQGLQFLFEYFSETQRNKGNFPGRFSGRQFSNSRSEMNVSTLELGDSALYLCASSLWHNSYEQYFGPGTRLTVT.

J is TRBJ2-3 and V is TRBV5-8, with 11 nucleotides matching TRBD2. The CDR3 has 16 amino acids. Losses at the gene ends were 4 bases for V and 2 bases for J; bases not matched to a gene: 6. Germline lookup yields CDR1 SGHTS and CDR2 YDEGEE. This CDR3 is CASSLSGGANTDTQYF. The DNA of the CDR3 is TGTGCCAGCAGCCTTAGCGGGGGGGCCAACACAGATACGCAGTATTTT. Full variable domain (remainder filled in from reference TRBV5-8 and TRBJ2-3): EAGVTQSPTHLIKTRGQQATLRCSPISGHTSVYWYQQALGLGLQFLLWYDEGEERNRGNFPPRFSGRQFPNYSSELNVNALELEDSALYLCASSLSGGANTDTQYFGPGTRLTVL.

The V call is TRBV6-1, the J call TRBJ2-7; 9 bases match TRBD2. Germline V gene lookup returns CDR1 MNHNS and CDR2 SASEGT. V gave up 8 bases and J gave up 2 bases; unmatched junction bases: 4. This CDR3 has 13 residues. The CDR3 DNA reads as TGTGCCAGCGGGGTAGCGGGAGCCTACGAGCAGTACTTC. Its protein product is CASGVAGAYEQYF.

The chain uses TRBV7-7 and TRBJ1-2; perhaps TRBD1 as D (5 bases). Germline V lookup: CDR1 SSHAT, CDR2 FNYEAQ (reference sequence). The CDR3 is 16 residues long. V was pared by 5 bases and J by 6 bases, with 22 bases between. The CDR3 DNA sequence: TGTGCCAGCAGCCCGAACCGCAGGGTAAGAGTGAATGGCTACACCTTC. Protein sequence: CASSPNRRVRVNGYTF.

CDR3 sequence: CASSDPGHSIYSYEQYF. In nucleotides, the CDR3 is TGTGCCAGCAGTGACCCGGGACATTCCATATATTCCTACGAGCAGTACTTC. This chain connects TRBV2 to TRBJ2-7; D might be TRBD1 (6 bases). The germline CDR1 and CDR2 sequences are SNHLY and FYNNEI. V gave up 3 bases and J gave up 1 base, with 19 bases separating them. The CDR3 runs to 17 residues.

The chain has TRBV18 and TRBJ1-3; D unclear. Trimming pared 3 bases from V and 2 bases from J, leaving 2 bases between. Per the germline V gene, CDR1 is KGHSH and CDR2 is LQKENI. The CDR3 has 12 residues. Written as DNA, the CDR3 is TGTGCCAGCTCACCTACTGGAAACACCATATATTTT. It codes for CASSPTGNTIYF.

The chain uses TRBV7-8 and TRBJ2-2; D is possibly TRBD2 (7 bases). The germline CDR1 and CDR2 sequences are SGHVS and FQNEAQ. V was shortened by 0 bases and J by 10 bases, with 21 bases between the two germline ends. The CDR3 totals 17 residues. In DNA form, the CDR3 reads TGTGCCAGCAGCTTAGCCACCGGGGGGCGGACTCGGCAGGAGCTGTTTTTT. Amino acids: CASSLATGGRTRQELFF.

This clone showed up just once. This chain links TRBV9 with TRBJ2-3, with 8 bases that match TRBD2. CDR3 length: 16 residues. Germline V gene data show CDR1 as SGDLS and CDR2 as YYNGEE. Trimming at V came to 4 bases and at J to 0 bases, leaving 7 bases not matched to a gene. This CDR3 reads CASSLSSGGSTDTQYF. For the CDR3, the DNA is TGTGCCAGCAGCTTAAGCTCGGGGGGGAGCACAGATACGCAGTATTTT. Looking up the rest from reference TRBV9 and TRBJ2-3 gives the full variable domain: DSGVTQTPKHLITATGQRVTLRCSPRSGDLSVYWYQQSLDQGLQFLIQYYNGEERAKGNILERFSAQQFPDLHSELNLSSLELGDSALYFCASSLSSGGSTDTQYFGPGTRLTVL.

The gene calls are TRBV19 and TRBJ2-7; 8 nucleotides align to TRBD2. V dropped 4 bases and J dropped 3; count of bases not matched to a gene: 8. CDR1 is LNHDA and CDR2 is SQIVND in the germline V gene (reference sequence). This CDR3 comprises 15 residues. The CDR3 nucleotides are TGTGCCAGTAGTAAGCGAGGAGCGGGGGTCTACGAGCAGTACTTC. It codes for CASSKRGAGVYEQYF.

The chain employs TRBV5-1 and TRBJ2-1, with 13 bases that match TRBD2. Germline V gene lookup returns CDR1 SGHRS and CDR2 YFSETQ. The junction had 1 base not matched to a gene; V was cut back by 2 bases and J by 5 bases. The CDR3 is made up of 15 amino acids. CDR3 in amino acids: CASSFGLAGDNEQFF. CDR3 nucleotides: TGCGCCAGCAGCTTCGGACTAGCGGGAGACAATGAGCAGTTCTTC.

The V call is TRBV7-8, the J call TRBJ1-1; 8 bases are shared with TRBD1. The CDR3 covers 16 residues. J gave up 4 bases and V 2 bases, and 9 bases lay outside the gene matches. Germline CDR1 SGHVS, CDR2 FQNEAQ. The CDR3 region is CASSLPRTGLSTEAFF. CDR3 nucleotide sequence: TGTGCCAGCAGCTTACCTCGGACAGGGCTAAGCACTGAAGCTTTCTTT.

The genes are TRBV6-1 and TRBJ2-7, with D perhaps TRBD1 (6 bases). V was clipped by 7 bases and J by 2 bases, with 12 bases between them. The CDR3 covers 13 residues. Germline V CDR1 and CDR2: MNHNS, SASEGT. The CDR3 loop reads CASNTGQTYEQYF. DNA for the CDR3: TGTGCCAGCAATACTGGACAGACCTACGAGCAGTACTTC.

The chain carries TRBV19 and TRBJ1-2; D is unresolved. This CDR3 comprises 13 residues. The germline CDR1 and CDR2 sequences are LNHDA and SQIVND (reference sequence). Trimming pared 3 bases from V and 8 bases from J, leaving 13 bases between. The CDR3, as DNA: TGTGCCAGTAGTATGGTAACAGCCGCAGGCTACACCTTC. Translating it yields CASSMVTAAGYTF.

CDR3 DNA sequence: TGTGCCAGCAGCCAAGTGACCGGAGGGAACCCGCAAGCTAACTATGGCTACACCTTC. Translating gives CASSQVTGGNPQANYGYTF. The chain has TRBV4-2 and TRBJ1-2; unclear D gene. The CDR3 covers 19 residues. V was trimmed by 1 base and J by 0 bases, leaving 21 bases between them. CDR1 LGHNA and CDR2 YNFKEQ come from the germline V gene.

The J gene is TRBJ2-3, the V gene TRBV11-2, with D possibly being TRBD1 (5 bases). V lost 1 base to trimming and J lost 1 base, with 6 bases between them. This CDR3 has 14 amino acids. CDR1 and CDR2 from the germline V gene are SGHAT and FQNNGV. CDR3 bases: TGTGCCAGCAGCTTAGGGGGCGGCACAGATACGCAGTATTTT. Translated: CASSLGGGTDTQYF.

The gene calls are TRBV6-5 and TRBJ2-2; 7 nucleotides line up with TRBD1. The germline V gene has CDR1 MNHEY and CDR2 SVGAGI. Germline trimming cut 6 bases from V and 4 bases from J; bases unmatched to any gene: 2. This CDR3 has 13 residues. The CDR3 coding sequence is TGTGCCAGCAGGGGACAGCTCACCGGGGAGCTGTTTTTT. The encoded protein is CASRGQLTGELFF.

The sample holds one count of this clone. A junction end diverges from the germline sequence, so it may reflect a read error. The chain has TRBV28 and TRBJ2-7; 9 bases map to TRBD1. CDR1 is MDHEN and CDR2 is SYDVKM in the germline V gene. This CDR3 is built from 13 residues. The CDR3 is CANSSGQGYEQYF. The CDR3 DNA is TGTGCCAACAGTTCGGGACAGGGCTACGAGCAGTACTTC.

This clone is medium-sized (0.01 to 0.1%). V usage is TRBV11-2 and J usage is TRBJ2-7; TRBD2 matches 8 bases. V shed 1 base and J 6 bases; nucleotides not matched to a gene: 5. The germline CDR1 and CDR2 sequences are SGHAT and FQNNGV. The CDR3 contains 14 residues. The CDR3 DNA is TGTGCCAGCAGCTTAGCGGGAGGGCCTGGCGAGCAGTACTTC. It encodes CASSLAGGPGEQYF.

The chain links TRBV7-2 to TRBJ2-7; D is unclear. V was pared by 1 base and J by 7 bases, with 5 bases between. This CDR3 has 11 amino acids. The V gene's germline CDR1 is SGHTA and CDR2 FQGNSA. The CDR3 DNA reads TGTGCCAGCAGCTTAGGTAGAGAGCAGTACTTC. It encodes CASSLGREQYF.

The V and J genes are TRBV5-4 and TRBJ1-2, with D perhaps TRBD1 (6 bases). Deletions cut 4 bases from V and 8 bases from J, with 24 bases between. The CDR3 contains 16 residues. The germline gives CDR1 SGHNT, CDR2 YYREEE (reference sequence). The CDR3 nucleotides are TGTGCCAGCAGCCTCGGAGGGGGGGCAGGGTCTGGCGGCTACACCTTC. It yields the protein CASSLGGGAGSGGYTF.

The chain is built from TRBV19 and TRBJ1-4, with a weak D call TRBD1 (5 bases). V was trimmed by 9 bases and J by 6 bases, leaving 14 bases between them. CDR1 and CDR2 from the germline V gene are LNHDA and SQIVND (reference sequence). CDR3 length equals 13 residues. CDR3 loop: CASRRTRDEKLFF. DNA for the CDR3: TGTGCCAGCCGGAGGACACGGGATGAAAAACTGTTTTTT.

This chain links TRBV6-5 with TRBJ1-4, with D maybe TRBD1 (5 bases). CDR3 length: 13 residues. CDR1 and CDR2 (germline): MNHEY, SVGAGI. V shed 6 bases and J shed 8 bases, with 13 bases lying between them. The CDR3: CASRRQSGEKLFF. The DNA of the CDR3 is TGTGCCAGCAGGAGACAGTCTGGAGAAAAACTGTTTTTT.

V usage is TRBV6-1 and J usage is TRBJ2-7; TRBD1 aligns across 9 bases. Germline V lookup: CDR1 MNHNS, CDR2 SASEGT. The CDR3 spans 13 residues. The V segment lost 7 bases and the J segment 5 bases; nucleotides outside the gene matches: 6. The CDR3 bases are TGTGCCAGCACCGGGACAGGGATCAACGAGCAGTACTTC. Protein product: CASTGTGINEQYF.

This chain links TRBV4-1 with TRBJ2-1, with D maybe TRBD2 (6 bases). Per germline, CDR1 MGHRA and CDR2 YSYEKL. The V gene lost 4 bases and the J gene lost 5 bases, with 15 bases spanning the gap. CDR3 size: 15 residues. This CDR3 is CASSPTLARHNEQFF. For the CDR3, the DNA is TGCGCCAGCAGCCCCACGCTAGCGCGCCACAATGAGCAGTTCTTC.

The rearrangement joins TRBV12-5 to TRBJ2-5, with 12 bases matching TRBD2. V lost 7 bases and J lost 1; bases outside the gene matches: 7. CDR3 length: 16 residues. Germline V gene data show CDR1 as LGHNT and CDR2 as FRNRAP. Here the CDR3 reads CASAKTSGGSQETQYF. The CDR3 bases are TGTGCTAGTGCCAAAACTAGCGGGGGGTCCCAAGAGACCCAGTACTTC.

This chain connects TRBV18 to TRBJ2-7; D uncertain. Trimming pared 3 bases from V and 0 bases from J, leaving 6 bases between. From germline, CDR1 is KGHSH and CDR2 LQKENI. This CDR3 spans 13 amino acids. DNA of the CDR3: TGTGCCAGCTCACCGGCGAACTCCTACGAGCAGTACTTC. It codes for CASSPANSYEQYF.

The chain combines TRBV29-1 with TRBJ1-2; the match to TRBD1 covers 8 bases. The ends lost 4 bases at V and 13 bases at J; junction bases unmatched: 8. The CDR3 extends over 11 amino acids. Germline lookup yields CDR1 SQVTM and CDR2 ANQGSEA. CDR3 sequence: CSVGGQVQLTF. The CDR3 nucleotides are TGCAGCGTTGGGGGACAGGTGCAGCTCACCTTC.